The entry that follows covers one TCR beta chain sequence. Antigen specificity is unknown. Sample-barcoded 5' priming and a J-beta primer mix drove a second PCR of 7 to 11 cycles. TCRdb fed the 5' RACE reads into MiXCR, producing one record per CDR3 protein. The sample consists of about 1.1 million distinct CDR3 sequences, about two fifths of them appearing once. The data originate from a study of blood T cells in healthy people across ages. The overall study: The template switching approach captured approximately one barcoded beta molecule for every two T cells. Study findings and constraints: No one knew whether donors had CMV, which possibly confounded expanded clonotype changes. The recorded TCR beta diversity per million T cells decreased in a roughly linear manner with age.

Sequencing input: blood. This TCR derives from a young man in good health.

CDR3 sequence reads: CASSPGGRSNQPQHF. The CDR3, as DNA: TGTGCCAGCAGTCCAGGGGGCCGCAGCAATCAGCCCCAGCATTTT. V usage is TRBV12-3 or TRBV12-4 and J usage is TRBJ1-5; 8 nucleotides match TRBD1. V lost 5 bases to trimming and J lost 1 base; unmatched junction nucleotides: 4. CDR3 size: 15 residues.